This entry concerns a single T cell receptor (beta chain). What it binds is unknown. Unique-molecular-identifier-tagged TCR beta cDNA libraries were used. A population of roughly 0.85 to 11 million T cells gave rise to roughly 0.5 million cDNA molecules. TCRdb redid the calling of the PCR reads with MiXCR, one entry per CDR3 protein. Of roughly 540,000 distinct CDR3 sequences listed, around 31% are singletons. The source of the sample is a study of post-analysis software for immune sequencing data. Across the whole study: The disease courses covered relapsing-remitting, secondary progressive and progressive-relapsing multiple sclerosis. Study-wide findings and caveats: The normalized Chao1 diversity of multiple sclerosis patients was significantly lower than that of controls.

The clonotype comes from a girl under 18 with multiple sclerosis. The sample comprised blood.

CDR3 loop: CASSTRHSLYNEQFF. CDR3 DNA sequence: TGTGCCAGCAGCACCCGACATTCTCTTTACAATGAGCAGTTCTTC. The chain is built from TRBV11-2 and TRBJ2-1, with D unresolved. In germline, CDR1 is SGHAT, CDR2 FQNNGV. Trimming shortened V by 5 bases and J by 4 bases, and 15 bases separated the two germline ends. This CDR3 contains 15 residues.